This T cell receptor beta chain was recorded in a study of persistence of HIV-infected CD4 T cells. Sequencing used immunoSEQ version 4 in survey mode. Assay: immunoSEQ multiplex PCR; the TCRdb copy retains only in-frame clones and omits some. This sample yields 23,000 or so clones, of which over 65% are seen a single time; less than 2% belongs to the top ten. Turning to this clone: Its antigen is as yet unknown.

Study-wide results and limits: TCR analyses could not target the rare provirus-carrying CMV-responding cells. Compared with CD3/CD28-stimulated cells, CMV- and Gag-responding cells showed lower TCRbeta richness.

Cells were stimulated with overlapping HIV-1 Gag 15-mer peptides. Sorting of responding CD4+ T cells relied on upregulated CD40 ligand together with CD69. Suppressive ART was started during chronic HIV-1 infection in these adults. For around 17 hours, CD8-depleted PBMCs received anti-CD28/CD49d costimulation, a CD40-blocking antibody and enfuvirtide. The source of this sequence is an adult man with HIV who was CMV-seropositive. The sample was CD4+ T cells sorted from PBMCs after roughly 17-hour stimulation, taken from a patient who received antiretroviral therapy.

Here the CDR3 reads CSVDKREDRYEQYF. The CDR3 DNA follows: TGCAGCGTTGATAAGCGCGAAGACAGGTACGAGCAGTACTTC. J is TRBJ2-7 and V is TRBV29-1; D perhaps matches TRBD1 (6 bases). CDR1 SQVTM and CDR2 ANQGSEA come from the germline V gene. The germline V and J ends were trimmed by 3 bases and 4 bases, with 16 bases remaining between them. CDR3 length equals 14 residues.